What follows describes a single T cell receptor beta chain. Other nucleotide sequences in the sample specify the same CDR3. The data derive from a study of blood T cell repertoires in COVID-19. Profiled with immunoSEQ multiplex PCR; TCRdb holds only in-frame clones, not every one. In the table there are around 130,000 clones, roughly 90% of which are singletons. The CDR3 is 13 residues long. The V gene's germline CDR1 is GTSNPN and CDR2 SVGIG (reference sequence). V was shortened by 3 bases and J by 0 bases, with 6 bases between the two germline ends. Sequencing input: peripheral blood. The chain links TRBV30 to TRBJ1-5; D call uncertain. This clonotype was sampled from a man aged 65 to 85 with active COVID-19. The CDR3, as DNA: TGTGCCTGGAGCGGCGGTAGCAATCAGCCCCAGCATTTT. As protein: CAWSGGSNQPQHF. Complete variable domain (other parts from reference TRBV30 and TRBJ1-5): SQTIHQWPATLVQPVGSPLSLECTVEGTSNPNLYWYRQAAGRGLQLLFYSVGIGQISSEVPQNLSASRPQDRQFILSSKKLLLSDSGFYLCAWSGGSNQPQHFGDGTRLSIL.